Listed below are T cell receptor beta chains from one sample, sequenced in a study of T cells in tumors after PD-1 blockade. Method: immunoSEQ multiplex PCR; TCRdb's copy keeps in-frame clones and lacks some. The sample lists approximately 63,000 clones; roughly 70% were seen once. The source was PBMCs, collected after anti-PD-1 treatment. These receptors all come from a human donor with basal cell carcinoma. Each CDR3 is given without its conserved first and last residue. The order of the fields is J gene, V gene, D gene, CDR3 protein. D genes are given only for firm matches.

j_call: TRBJ2-2
v_call: TRBV6-5
d_call: TRBD1
cdr3_aa: ASSYAGTGTVGELF

j_call: TRBJ2-5
v_call: TRBV3-1/TRBV3-2
d_call: .
cdr3_aa: ASRKQNQETQY

j_call: TRBJ1-5
v_call: TRBV2
d_call: .
cdr3_aa: ASSVWELDQPQH

j_call: TRBJ1-2
v_call: TRBV7-9
d_call: .
cdr3_aa: ASSERGILYGYT

j_call: TRBJ1-1
v_call: TRBV30
d_call: .
cdr3_aa: AWSGGGTEAF

j_call: TRBJ1-2
v_call: TRBV27
d_call: TRBD1
cdr3_aa: ASSSPGDRGIVGYT

j_call: TRBJ2-3
v_call: TRBV27
d_call: .
cdr3_aa: ASSSAGRGSTDTQY

j_call: TRBJ2-7
v_call: TRBV6-6
d_call: TRBD1
cdr3_aa: ASRWQGDEQY

j_call: TRBJ2-3
v_call: TRBV19
d_call: TRBD1
cdr3_aa: ASTHWGQGAVSTDTQY

j_call: TRBJ2-3
v_call: TRBV19
d_call: .
cdr3_aa: ASSNTLASFTDTQY

j_call: TRBJ1-5
v_call: TRBV18
d_call: .
cdr3_aa: ASSPGRDQPQH

j_call: TRBJ1-1
v_call: TRBV7-2
d_call: .
cdr3_aa: ASSPQTGGSVWNTEAF

j_call: TRBJ2-7
v_call: TRBV12-3/TRBV12-4
d_call: .
cdr3_aa: ASNSMGPQY

j_call: TRBJ2-7
v_call: TRBV6-5
d_call: TRBD2
cdr3_aa: ASSSSFGLVDEQY

j_call: TRBJ2-1
v_call: TRBV7-9
d_call: .
cdr3_aa: ASWISGSYNEQF

j_call: TRBJ1-1
v_call: TRBV9
d_call: .
cdr3_aa: ASSPRTAEAF

j_call: TRBJ2-1
v_call: TRBV2
d_call: TRBD2
cdr3_aa: ASRRRTSGGANEQF

j_call: TRBJ2-5
v_call: TRBV6-5
d_call: TRBD1
cdr3_aa: ASSYTGESGETQY

j_call: TRBJ1-5
v_call: TRBV5-3
d_call: .
cdr3_aa: ARTQRIGTHQPQH

j_call: TRBJ2-2
v_call: TRBV19
d_call: TRBD2
cdr3_aa: ASSWTSGGPPGELF

j_call: TRBJ2-1
v_call: TRBV4-1
d_call: TRBD2
cdr3_aa: ASSQDLPSGLYNEQF

j_call: TRBJ1-6
v_call: TRBV28
d_call: .
cdr3_aa: ASSTRTDSINSPLH

j_call: TRBJ2-4
v_call: TRBV30
d_call: TRBD1
cdr3_aa: AWSVPRGRNIQY

j_call: TRBJ2-7
v_call: TRBV2
d_call: .
cdr3_aa: ASRRGTQSYEQY

j_call: TRBJ1-2
v_call: TRBV19
d_call: .
cdr3_aa: ASTLVGNRGYGYT

j_call: TRBJ2-1
v_call: TRBV11-1
d_call: TRBD2
cdr3_aa: ASSQGLESYNEQF

j_call: TRBJ2-5
v_call: TRBV5-4
d_call: .
cdr3_aa: ASSGGLLETQY

j_call: TRBJ1-1
v_call: TRBV5-1
d_call: .
cdr3_aa: ASSLDLRNTEAF

j_call: TRBJ2-3
v_call: TRBV10-3
d_call: TRBD2
cdr3_aa: AITAGGLSDTQY

j_call: TRBJ1-1
v_call: TRBV12-3/TRBV12-4
d_call: .
cdr3_aa: ASRPRDRTGAF

j_call: TRBJ1-2
v_call: TRBV30
d_call: .
cdr3_aa: AWRPDRYGYT

j_call: TRBJ1-1
v_call: TRBV5-1
d_call: .
cdr3_aa: ASSLFTMNTEAF

j_call: TRBJ2-1
v_call: TRBV18
d_call: TRBD2
cdr3_aa: ASSPGLAGDNEQF

j_call: TRBJ2-7
v_call: TRBV25-1
d_call: TRBD1
cdr3_aa: ASSSPGQGYEQY

j_call: TRBJ2-7
v_call: TRBV6-2/TRBV6-3
d_call: .
cdr3_aa: ASSYRAYEQY

j_call: TRBJ2-7
v_call: TRBV6-5
d_call: .
cdr3_aa: ASSYSIDGSYEQY

j_call: TRBJ1-1
v_call: TRBV19
d_call: .
cdr3_aa: ASSKVGVNTEAF

j_call: TRBJ1-3
v_call: TRBV7-7
d_call: .
cdr3_aa: ASSPSGTGGNTIY

j_call: TRBJ2-1
v_call: TRBV12-5
d_call: TRBD1
cdr3_aa: ASAPYRTGGWRGQGYNEQF

j_call: TRBJ2-1
v_call: TRBV10-2
d_call: TRBD1
cdr3_aa: ASSSRDRGSNEQF

j_call: TRBJ1-4
v_call: TRBV4-1
d_call: .
cdr3_aa: ASSPNRAFNEKLF

j_call: TRBJ1-3
v_call: TRBV5-1
d_call: TRBD1
cdr3_aa: ASIVQGMSGNTIY

j_call: TRBJ1-4
v_call: TRBV18
d_call: .
cdr3_aa: ASSPNRATNEKLF

j_call: TRBJ1-3
v_call: TRBV28
d_call: .
cdr3_aa: ASSPNNRASGNTIY

j_call: TRBJ2-3
v_call: TRBV6-4
d_call: .
cdr3_aa: ASSPDSTDTQY

j_call: TRBJ2-2
v_call: TRBV6-5
d_call: TRBD2
cdr3_aa: ASSASGGHTGELF

j_call: TRBJ2-1
v_call: TRBV27
d_call: TRBD2
cdr3_aa: ASNPPGLAGGSYNEQF

j_call: TRBJ1-2
v_call: TRBV27
d_call: .
cdr3_aa: ASSLEQGYGYT

j_call: TRBJ2-6
v_call: TRBV6-6
d_call: .
cdr3_aa: ASSPRDVPSGANVLT